This passage covers 8 T cell receptor beta chains from one sample sequenced in a study of tumor-infiltrating lymphocytes in oesophageal squamous cell carcinoma. TCRdb passed the PCR reads through MiXCR, listing each CDR3 protein once. The data contain approximately 18,000 distinct CDR3 sequences, 40% of them singletons. Input material: blood. The source is a male donor with esophageal squamous cell carcinoma.

This clonotype has a count of ten or more. This chain uses TRBV10-1 with TRBJ2-3, with 8 bases fitting TRBD2. Trimming cost V 8 bases and J 3 bases; bases outside gene matches: 10. The CDR3 sequence is 15 residues long. Germline assignment: CDR1 WNHNN and CDR2 SYGVQD (reference sequence). The CDR3 coding sequence is TGCGCCAGCCAAAAAGCGGGAGACGGGACAGATACGCAGTATTTT. As protein: CASQKAGDGTDTQYF.

This clonotype has at least ten counts. The gene calls are TRBV27 and TRBJ2-1, with a weak D call TRBD1 (6 bases). Trimming left V 8 bases short and J 3 bases short, with 14 bases between. The CDR3 runs 14 residues. The germline CDR1 and CDR2 sequences are MNHEY and SMNVEV (reference sequence). The CDR3 region has the DNA TGTGCCAGCCACCCCGACAGGAACTACAATGAGCAGTTCTTC. Translating gives CASHPDRNYNEQFF.

This rearrangement joins TRBV7-2 to TRBJ1-5; D ambiguous. The CDR3 contains 14 residues. Trimming shortened V by 2 bases and J by 5 bases, and 10 bases separated the two germline ends. CDR1 and CDR2 from the germline V gene are SGHTA and FQGNSA. The CDR3 coding sequence is TGTGCCAGCAGCTTATCCCCTATTCATCAGCCCCAGCATTTT. Protein product: CASSLSPIHQPQHF.

This clonotype came up many times. CDR3 sequence: CASSSIPGLEEQFF. The CDR3 coding sequence is TGTGCCAGCAGCTCTATTCCGGGACTAGAAGAGCAGTTCTTC. This chain uses TRBV7-9 with TRBJ2-5; 8 bases fit TRBD2. The better agreement between TRBJ2-1 and the DNA end casts doubt on the J call. Germline V lookup: CDR1 SEHNR, CDR2 FQNEAQ (reference sequence). This CDR3 region has 14 residues.

The CDR3 DNA is TGTGCCAGCAGTCGCACAGGGAACGGCCAAGAGACCCAGTACTTC. As protein: CASSRTGNGQETQYF. The chain carries TRBV6-9 and TRBJ2-5, with D possibly matching TRBD1 (6 bases). Trimming took off 5 bases at V and 1 base at J, with 14 bases between the two ends. Germline CDR1 reads MNHGY; CDR2 reads SVAAGI. This CDR3 contains 15 residues.

This clonotype has a count of ten or more. The chain employs TRBV9 and TRBJ2-1; tentative D call: TRBD1 (5 bases). V lost 3 bases, J lost 0 bases, and 10 bases lay in between. The CDR3 spans 15 residues. CDR1 is SGDLS and CDR2 is YYNGEE in the germline V gene. The CDR3 is CASSEDMSSYNEQFF. DNA for the CDR3: TGTGCCAGCAGCGAGGACATGAGCTCCTACAATGAGCAGTTCTTC.

This rearrangement joins TRBV11-2 to TRBJ1-2; D perhaps matches TRBD1 (5 bases). Looked up from germline, CDR1 is SGHAT and CDR2 is FQNNGV. Trimming removed 2 bases from V and 7 bases from J, with 14 bases in between. The CDR3 has 14 amino acids. Here the CDR3 DNA reads TGTGCCAGCAGCTTATCCGGAGCAGGGCCTGGCTACACCTTC. Residues: CASSLSGAGPGYTF.

This clonotype was recorded a few times. V and J are TRBV13 and TRBJ2-7, with unresolved D. V dropped 0 bases and J dropped 1 base, with 1 base sitting between them. The CDR3 sequence is 12 residues long. CDR1 is PRHDT and CDR2 is FYEKMQ in the germline V gene (reference sequence). CDR3: CASSLGSYEQYF. CDR3 bases: TGTGCCAGCAGCTTAGGGTCCTACGAGCAGTACTTC.